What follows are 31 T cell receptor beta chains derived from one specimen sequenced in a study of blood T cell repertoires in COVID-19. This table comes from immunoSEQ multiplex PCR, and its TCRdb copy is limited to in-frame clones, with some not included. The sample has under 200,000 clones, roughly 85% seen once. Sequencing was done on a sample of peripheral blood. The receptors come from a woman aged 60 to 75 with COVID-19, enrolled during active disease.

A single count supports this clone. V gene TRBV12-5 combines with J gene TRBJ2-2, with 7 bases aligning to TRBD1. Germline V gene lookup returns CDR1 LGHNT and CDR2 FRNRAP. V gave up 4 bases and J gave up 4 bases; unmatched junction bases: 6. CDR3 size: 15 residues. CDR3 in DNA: TGTGCTAGTGGTTCACAGGGGTCGGGCACCGGGGAGCTGTTTTTT. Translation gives CASGSQGSGTGELFF.

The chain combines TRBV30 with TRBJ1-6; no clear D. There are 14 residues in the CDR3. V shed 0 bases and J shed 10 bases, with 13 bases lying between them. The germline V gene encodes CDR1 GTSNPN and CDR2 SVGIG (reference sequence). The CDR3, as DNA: TGTGCCTGGAGTGTACCCCCAGGCTCGTCACCCCTCCACTTT. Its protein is CAWSVPPGSSPLHF.

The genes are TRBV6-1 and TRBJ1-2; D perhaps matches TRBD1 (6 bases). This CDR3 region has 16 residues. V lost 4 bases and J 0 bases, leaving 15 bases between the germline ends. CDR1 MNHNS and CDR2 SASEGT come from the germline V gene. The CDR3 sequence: CASSVRQATTNYGYTF. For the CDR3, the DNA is TGTGCCAGCAGTGTCAGACAGGCCACTACTAACTATGGCTACACCTTC.

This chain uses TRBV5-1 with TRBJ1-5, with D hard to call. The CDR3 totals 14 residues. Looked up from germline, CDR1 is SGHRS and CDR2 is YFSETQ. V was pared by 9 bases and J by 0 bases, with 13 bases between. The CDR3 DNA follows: TGCGCCACCTTACCAGTATATAGCAATCAGCCCCAGCATTTT. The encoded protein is CATLPVYSNQPQHF.

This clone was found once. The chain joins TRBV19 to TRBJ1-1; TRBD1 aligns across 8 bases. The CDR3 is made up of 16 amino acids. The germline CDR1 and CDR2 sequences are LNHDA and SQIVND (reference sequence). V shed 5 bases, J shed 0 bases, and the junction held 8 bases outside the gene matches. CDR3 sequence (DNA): TGTGCCAGTAGTGCTTACAGGGGGGCGATGAACACTGAAGCTTTCTTT. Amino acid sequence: CASSAYRGAMNTEAFF.

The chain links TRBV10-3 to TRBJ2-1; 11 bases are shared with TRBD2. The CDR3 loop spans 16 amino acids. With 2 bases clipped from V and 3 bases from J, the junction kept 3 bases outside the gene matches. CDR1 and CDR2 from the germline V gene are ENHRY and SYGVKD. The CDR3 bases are TGTGCCATCAGTGAGGGGGGGACTAGCGGCTACAATGAGCAGTTCTTC. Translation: CAISEGGTSGYNEQFF.

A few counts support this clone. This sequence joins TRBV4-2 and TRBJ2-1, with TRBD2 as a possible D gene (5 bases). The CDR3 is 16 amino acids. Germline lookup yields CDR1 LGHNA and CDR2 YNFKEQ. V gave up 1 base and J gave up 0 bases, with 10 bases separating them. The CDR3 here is CASSQANRGSYNEQFF. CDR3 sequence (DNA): TGTGCCAGCAGCCAAGCAAATCGGGGCTCCTACAATGAGCAGTTCTTC.

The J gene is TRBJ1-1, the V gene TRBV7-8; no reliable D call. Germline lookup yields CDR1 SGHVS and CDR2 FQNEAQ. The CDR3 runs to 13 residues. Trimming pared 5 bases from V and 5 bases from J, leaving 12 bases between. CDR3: CASSTRGRTEAFF. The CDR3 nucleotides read TGTGCCAGCAGCACCAGAGGGAGAACTGAAGCTTTCTTT.

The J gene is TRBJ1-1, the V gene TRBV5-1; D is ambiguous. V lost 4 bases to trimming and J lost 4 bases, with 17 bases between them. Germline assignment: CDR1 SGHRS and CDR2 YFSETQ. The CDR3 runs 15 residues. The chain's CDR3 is CASSPSIGAGTEAFF. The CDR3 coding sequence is TGCGCCAGCAGCCCTTCTATCGGCGCGGGCACTGAAGCTTTCTTT.

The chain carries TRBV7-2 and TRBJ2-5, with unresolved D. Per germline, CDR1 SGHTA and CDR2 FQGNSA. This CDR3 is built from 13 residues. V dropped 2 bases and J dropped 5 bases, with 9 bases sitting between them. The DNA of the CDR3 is TGTGCCAGCAGCTTATATCGCCAGGAGACCCAGTACTTC. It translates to CASSLYRQETQYF.

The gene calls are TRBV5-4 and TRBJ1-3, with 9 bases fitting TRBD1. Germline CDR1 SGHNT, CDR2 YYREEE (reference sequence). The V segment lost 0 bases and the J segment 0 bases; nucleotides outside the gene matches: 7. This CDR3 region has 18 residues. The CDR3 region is CASSLGTGAPPSGNTIYF. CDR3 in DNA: TGTGCCAGCAGCTTGGGGACAGGGGCCCCCCCCTCTGGAAACACCATATATTTT.

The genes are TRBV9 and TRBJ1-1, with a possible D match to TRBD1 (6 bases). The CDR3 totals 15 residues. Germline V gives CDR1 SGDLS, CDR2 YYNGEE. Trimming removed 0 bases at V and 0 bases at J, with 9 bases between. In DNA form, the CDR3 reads TGTGCCAGCAGCGTAGCAGGGGCCTTGAACACTGAAGCTTTCTTT. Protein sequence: CASSVAGALNTEAFF. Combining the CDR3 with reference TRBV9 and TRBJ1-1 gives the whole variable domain DSGVTQTPKHLITATGQRVTLRCSPRSGDLSVYWYQQSLDQGLQFLIQYYNGEERAKGNILERFSAQQFPDLHSELNLSSLELGDSALYFCASSVAGALNTEAFFGQGTRLTVV.

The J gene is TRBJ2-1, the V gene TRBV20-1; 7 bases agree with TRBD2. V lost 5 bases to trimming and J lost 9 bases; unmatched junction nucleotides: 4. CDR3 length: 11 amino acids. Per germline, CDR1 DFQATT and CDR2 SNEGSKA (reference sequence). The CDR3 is CSAGEGFEQFF. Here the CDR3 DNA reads TGCAGTGCTGGGGAGGGCTTTGAGCAGTTCTTC.

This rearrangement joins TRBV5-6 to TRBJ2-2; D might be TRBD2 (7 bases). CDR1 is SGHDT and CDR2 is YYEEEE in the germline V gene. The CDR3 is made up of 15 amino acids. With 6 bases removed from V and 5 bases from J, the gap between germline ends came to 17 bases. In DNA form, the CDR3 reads TGTGCCAGCACCCCCGAGGGGGGGCTAACCGGGGAGCTGTTTTTT. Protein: CASTPEGGLTGELFF. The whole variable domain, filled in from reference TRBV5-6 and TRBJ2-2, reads DAGVTQSPTHLIKTRGQQVTLRCSPKSGHDTVSWYQQALGQGPQFIFQYYEEEERQRGNFPDRFSGHQFPNYSSELNVNALLLGDSALYLCASTPEGGLTGELFFGEGSRLTVL.

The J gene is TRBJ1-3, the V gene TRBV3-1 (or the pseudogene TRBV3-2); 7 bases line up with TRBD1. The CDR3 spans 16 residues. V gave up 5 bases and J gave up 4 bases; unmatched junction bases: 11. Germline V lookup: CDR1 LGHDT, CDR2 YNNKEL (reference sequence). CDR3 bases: TGTGCCAGCAGCTCGCGCTTTCCGGGACAGGGAAACACCATATATTTT. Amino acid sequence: CASSSRFPGQGNTIYF.

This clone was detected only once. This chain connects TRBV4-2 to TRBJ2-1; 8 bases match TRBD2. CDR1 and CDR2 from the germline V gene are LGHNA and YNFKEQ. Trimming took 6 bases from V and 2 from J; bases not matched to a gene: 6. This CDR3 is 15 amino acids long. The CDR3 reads CASSPTGGAYNEQFF. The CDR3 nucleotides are TGTGCCAGCAGTCCTACCGGGGGGGCCTACAATGAGCAGTTCTTC.

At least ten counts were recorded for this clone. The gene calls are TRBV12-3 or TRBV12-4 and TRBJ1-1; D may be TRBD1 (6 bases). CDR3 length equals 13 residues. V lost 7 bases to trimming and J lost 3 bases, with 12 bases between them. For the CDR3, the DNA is TGTGCCAGCATCGTAGGACAGCACACTGAAGCTTTCTTT. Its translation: CASIVGQHTEAFF.

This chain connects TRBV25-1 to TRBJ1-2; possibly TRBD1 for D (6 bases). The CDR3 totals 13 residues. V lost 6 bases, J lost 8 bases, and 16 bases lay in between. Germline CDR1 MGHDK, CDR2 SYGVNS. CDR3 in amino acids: CASSEGGMEGYTF. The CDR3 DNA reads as TGTGCCAGCAGCGAAGGGGGGATGGAGGGCTACACCTTC.

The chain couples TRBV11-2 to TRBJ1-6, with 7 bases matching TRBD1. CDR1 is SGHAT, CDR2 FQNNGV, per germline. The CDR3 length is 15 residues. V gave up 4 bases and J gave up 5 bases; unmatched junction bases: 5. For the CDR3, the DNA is TGTGCCAGCAGCTATAGACAGGGTGATAATTCACCCCTCCACTTT. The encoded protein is CASSYRQGDNSPLHF.

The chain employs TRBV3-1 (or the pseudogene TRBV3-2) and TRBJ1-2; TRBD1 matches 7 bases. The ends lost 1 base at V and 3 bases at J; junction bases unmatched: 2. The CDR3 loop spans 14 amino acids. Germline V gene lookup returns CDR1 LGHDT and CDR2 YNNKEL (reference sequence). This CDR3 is CASSQGQGDYGYTF. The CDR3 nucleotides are TGTGCCAGCAGCCAAGGACAGGGTGACTATGGCTACACCTTC.

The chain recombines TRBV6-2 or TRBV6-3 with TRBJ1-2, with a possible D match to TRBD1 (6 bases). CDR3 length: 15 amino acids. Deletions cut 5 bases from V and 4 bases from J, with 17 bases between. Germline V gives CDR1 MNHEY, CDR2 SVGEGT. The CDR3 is CASSRQEGPRYGYTF. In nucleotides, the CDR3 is TGTGCCAGCAGTAGACAGGAAGGGCCTCGCTATGGCTACACCTTC.

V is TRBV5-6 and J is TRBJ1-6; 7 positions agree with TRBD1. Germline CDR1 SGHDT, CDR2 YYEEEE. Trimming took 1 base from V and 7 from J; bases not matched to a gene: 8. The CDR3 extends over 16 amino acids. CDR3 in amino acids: CASSLRTGSVNSPLHF. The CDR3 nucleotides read TGTGCCAGCAGCTTGCGGACAGGATCGGTCAATTCACCCCTCCACTTT.

DNA of the CDR3: TGTGCCAGCAAACCAGGGTTCGCGGAAGCTTTCTTT. This gives the protein CASKPGFAEAFF. The rearrangement uses TRBV7-9 and TRBJ1-1, with a weak D call TRBD1 (5 bases). V was trimmed by 7 bases and J by 8 bases, leaving 14 bases between them. Germline V gives CDR1 SEHNR, CDR2 FQNEAQ (reference sequence). This CDR3 contains 12 residues.

The CDR3 here is CASRTSWNTEAFF. The CDR3 coding sequence is TGTGCCAGCCGCACATCTTGGAACACTGAAGCTTTCTTT. The J gene is TRBJ1-1, the V gene TRBV27; no clear D gene. Germline CDR1 is MNHEY and CDR2 is SMNVEV (reference sequence). Trimming pared 8 bases from V and 1 base from J, leaving 11 bases between. The CDR3 has 13 amino acids.

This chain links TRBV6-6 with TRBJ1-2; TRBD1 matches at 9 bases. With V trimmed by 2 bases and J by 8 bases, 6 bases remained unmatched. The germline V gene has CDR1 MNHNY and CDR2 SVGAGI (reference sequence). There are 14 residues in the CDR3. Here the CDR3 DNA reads TGTGCCAGCAGTTACCTACAGGGGGCGAGGGGCTACACCTTC. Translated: CASSYLQGARGYTF.

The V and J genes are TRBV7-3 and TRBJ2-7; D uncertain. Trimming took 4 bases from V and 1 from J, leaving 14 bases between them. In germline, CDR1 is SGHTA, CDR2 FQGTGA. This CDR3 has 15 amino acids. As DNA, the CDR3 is TGTGCCAGCAGCTCAGGCCGTCGCCCTTCCTACGAGCAGTACTTC. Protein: CASSSGRRPSYEQYF.

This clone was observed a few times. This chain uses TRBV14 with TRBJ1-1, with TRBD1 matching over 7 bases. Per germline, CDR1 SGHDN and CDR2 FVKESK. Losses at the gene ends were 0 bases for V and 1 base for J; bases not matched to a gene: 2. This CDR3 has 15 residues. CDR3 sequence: CASSQEGTANTEAFF. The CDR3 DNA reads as TGTGCCAGCAGCCAAGAAGGGACAGCGAACACTGAAGCTTTCTTT.

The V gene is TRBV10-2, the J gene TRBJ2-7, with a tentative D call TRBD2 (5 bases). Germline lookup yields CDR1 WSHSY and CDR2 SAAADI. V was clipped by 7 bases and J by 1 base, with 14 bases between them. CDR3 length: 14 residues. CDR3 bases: TGCGCCAGCATGAATAGCGCTGTGTCCTACGAGCAGTACTTC. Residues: CASMNSAVSYEQYF.

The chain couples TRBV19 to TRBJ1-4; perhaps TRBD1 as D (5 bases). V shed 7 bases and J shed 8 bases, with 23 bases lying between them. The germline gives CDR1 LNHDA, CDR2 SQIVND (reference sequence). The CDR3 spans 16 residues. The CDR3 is CASKTEWGRREEKLFF. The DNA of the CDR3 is TGTGCCAGTAAAACCGAGTGGGGCCGCAGGGAAGAAAAACTGTTTTTT.

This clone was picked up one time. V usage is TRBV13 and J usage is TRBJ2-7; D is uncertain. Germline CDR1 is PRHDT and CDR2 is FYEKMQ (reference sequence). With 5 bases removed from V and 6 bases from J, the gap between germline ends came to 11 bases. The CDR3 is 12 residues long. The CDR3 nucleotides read TGTGCCAGCAGCCGACAAATGGGCGAGCAGTACGTC. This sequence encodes CASSRQMGEQYV.

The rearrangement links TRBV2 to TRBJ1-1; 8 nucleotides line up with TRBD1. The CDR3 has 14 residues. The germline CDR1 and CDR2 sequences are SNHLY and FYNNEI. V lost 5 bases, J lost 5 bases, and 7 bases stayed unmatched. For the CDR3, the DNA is TGTGCCAGCAGTATCGACTACAGGGGGACTGAAGCTTTCTTT. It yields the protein CASSIDYRGTEAFF.